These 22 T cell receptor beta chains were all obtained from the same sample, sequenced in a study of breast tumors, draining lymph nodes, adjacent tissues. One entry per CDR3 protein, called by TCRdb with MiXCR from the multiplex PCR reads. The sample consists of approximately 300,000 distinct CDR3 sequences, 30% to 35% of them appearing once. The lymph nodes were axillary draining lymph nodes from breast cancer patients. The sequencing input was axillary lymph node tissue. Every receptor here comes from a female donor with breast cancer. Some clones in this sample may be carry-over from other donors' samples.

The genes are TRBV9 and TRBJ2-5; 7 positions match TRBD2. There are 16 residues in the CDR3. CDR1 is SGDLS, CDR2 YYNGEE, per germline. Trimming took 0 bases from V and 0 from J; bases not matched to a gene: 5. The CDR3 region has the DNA TGTGCCAGCAGCGTAGAAGTGGGGGGGTACCAAGAGACCCAGTACTTC. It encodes CASSVEVGGYQETQYF.

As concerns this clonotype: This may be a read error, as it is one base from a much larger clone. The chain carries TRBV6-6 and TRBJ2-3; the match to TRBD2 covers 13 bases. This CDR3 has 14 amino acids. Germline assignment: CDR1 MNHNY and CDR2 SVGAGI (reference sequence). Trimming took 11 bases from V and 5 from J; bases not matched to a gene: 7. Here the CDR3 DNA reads TGTGCCTACCGGACTAGCGGGAGTCGAGATACGCAGTATTTT. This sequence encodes CAYRTSGSRDTQYF.

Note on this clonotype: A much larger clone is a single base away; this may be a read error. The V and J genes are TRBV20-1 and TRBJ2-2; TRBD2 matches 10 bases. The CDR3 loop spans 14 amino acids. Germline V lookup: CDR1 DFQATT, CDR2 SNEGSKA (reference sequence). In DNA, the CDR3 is TGCAATGCTAGGGCTAGCGGGAGACCCGGGGAGCTGTTTTTT. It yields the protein CNARASGRPGELFF.

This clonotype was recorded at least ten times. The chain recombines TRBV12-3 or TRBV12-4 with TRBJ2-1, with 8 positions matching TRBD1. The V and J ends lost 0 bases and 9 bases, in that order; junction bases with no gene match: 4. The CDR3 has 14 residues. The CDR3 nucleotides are TGTGCCAGCAGTTTAGCGCAGGGGGCGGGTGAGCAGTTCTTC. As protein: CASSLAQGAGEQFF.

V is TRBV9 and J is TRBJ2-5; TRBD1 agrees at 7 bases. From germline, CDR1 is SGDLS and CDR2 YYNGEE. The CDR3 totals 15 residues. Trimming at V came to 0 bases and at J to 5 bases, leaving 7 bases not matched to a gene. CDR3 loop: CASSVAGRGLETQYF. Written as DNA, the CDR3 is TGTGCCAGCAGCGTAGCGGGTAGGGGGCTTGAGACCCAGTACTTC. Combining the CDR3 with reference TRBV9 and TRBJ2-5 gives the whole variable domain DSGVTQTPKHLITATGQRVTLRCSPRSGDLSVYWYQQSLDQGLQFLIQYYNGEERAKGNILERFSAQQFPDLHSELNLSSLELGDSALYFCASSVAGRGLETQYFGPGTRLLVL.

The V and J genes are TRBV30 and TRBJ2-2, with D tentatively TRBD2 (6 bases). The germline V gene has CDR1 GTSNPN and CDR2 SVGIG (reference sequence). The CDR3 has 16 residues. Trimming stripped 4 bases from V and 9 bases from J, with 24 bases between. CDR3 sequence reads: CAWTPLGLARTRELFF. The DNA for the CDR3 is TGTGCCTGGACCCCCCTGGGGCTAGCGAGGACCAGGGAGCTGTTTTTT.

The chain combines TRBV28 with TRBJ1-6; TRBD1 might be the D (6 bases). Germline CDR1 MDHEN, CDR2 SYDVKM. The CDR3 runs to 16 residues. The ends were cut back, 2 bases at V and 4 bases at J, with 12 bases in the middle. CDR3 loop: CASSLRQARYNSPLHF. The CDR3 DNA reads TGTGCCAGCAGTTTACGACAGGCCCGGTATAATTCACCCCTCCACTTT.

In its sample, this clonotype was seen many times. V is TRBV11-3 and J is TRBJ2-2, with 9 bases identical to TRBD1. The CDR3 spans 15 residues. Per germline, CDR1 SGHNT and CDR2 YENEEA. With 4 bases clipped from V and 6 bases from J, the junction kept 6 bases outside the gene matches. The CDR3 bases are TGTGCCAGCAGCTACCGGGACAGGGAGGCCGGGGAGCTGTTTTTT. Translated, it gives CASSYRDREAGELFF.

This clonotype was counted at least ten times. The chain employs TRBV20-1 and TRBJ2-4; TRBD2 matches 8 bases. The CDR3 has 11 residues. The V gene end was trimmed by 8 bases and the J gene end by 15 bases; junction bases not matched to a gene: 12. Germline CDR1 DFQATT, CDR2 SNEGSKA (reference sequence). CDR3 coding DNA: TGCAGTTCGAGACTAGCGTCGGGGTGGTACTTC. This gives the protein CSSRLASGWYF.

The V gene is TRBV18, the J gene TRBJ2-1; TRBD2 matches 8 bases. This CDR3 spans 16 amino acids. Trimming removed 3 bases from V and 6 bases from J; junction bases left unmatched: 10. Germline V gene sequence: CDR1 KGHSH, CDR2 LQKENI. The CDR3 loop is CASSPISGSGGNEQFF. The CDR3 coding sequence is TGTGCCAGCTCACCGATCAGCGGGAGTGGTGGCAATGAGCAGTTCTTC.

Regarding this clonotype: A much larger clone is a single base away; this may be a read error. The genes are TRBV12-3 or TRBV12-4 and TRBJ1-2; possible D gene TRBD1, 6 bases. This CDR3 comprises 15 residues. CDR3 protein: CASSSRRGKEDGYPF. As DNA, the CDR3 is TGTGCCAGCAGTTCCCGCAGGGGAAAGGAGGATGGCTACCCCTTC.

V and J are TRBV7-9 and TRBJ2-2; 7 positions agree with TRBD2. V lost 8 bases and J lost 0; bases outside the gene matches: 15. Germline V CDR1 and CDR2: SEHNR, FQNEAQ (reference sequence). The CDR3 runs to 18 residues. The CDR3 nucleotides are TGTGCCAGCTCACCACGCCTGCCGAGCGGGACGAACACCGGGGAGCTGTTTTTT. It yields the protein CASSPRLPSGTNTGELFF. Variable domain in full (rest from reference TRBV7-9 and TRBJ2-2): DTGVSQNPRHKITKRGQNVTFRCDPISEHNRLYWYRQTLGQGPEFLTYFQNEAQLEKSRLLSDRFSAERPKGSFSTLEIQRTEQGDSAMYLCASSPRLPSGTNTGELFFGEGSRLTVL.

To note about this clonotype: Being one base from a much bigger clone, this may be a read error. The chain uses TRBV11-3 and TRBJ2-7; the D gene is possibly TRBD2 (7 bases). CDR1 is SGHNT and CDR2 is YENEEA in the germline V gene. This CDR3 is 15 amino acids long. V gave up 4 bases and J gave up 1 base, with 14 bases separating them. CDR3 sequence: CASSCRGGRSYEQYF. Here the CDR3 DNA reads TGTGCCAGCAGCTGTAGGGGGGGACGGTCCTACGAGCAGTACTTC.

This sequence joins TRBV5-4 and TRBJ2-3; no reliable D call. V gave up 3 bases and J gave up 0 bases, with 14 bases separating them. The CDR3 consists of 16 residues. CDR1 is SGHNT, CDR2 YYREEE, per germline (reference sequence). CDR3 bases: TGTGCCAGCAGCTCACGGGCCGCAGCTAGCACAGATACGCAGTATTTT. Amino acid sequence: CASSSRAAASTDTQYF. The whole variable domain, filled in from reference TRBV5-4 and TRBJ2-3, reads ETGVTQSPTHLIKTRGQQVTLRCSSQSGHNTVSWYQQALGQGPQFIFQYYREEENGRGNFPPRFSGLQFPNYSSELNVNALELDDSALYLCASSSRAAASTDTQYFGPGTRLTVL.

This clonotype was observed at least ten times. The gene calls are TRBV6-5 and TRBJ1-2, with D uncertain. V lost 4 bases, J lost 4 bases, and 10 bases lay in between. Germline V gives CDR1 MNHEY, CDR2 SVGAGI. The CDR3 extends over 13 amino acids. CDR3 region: CASSSEALYGYTF. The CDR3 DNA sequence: TGTGCCAGCAGTTCAGAGGCGCTCTATGGCTACACCTTC.

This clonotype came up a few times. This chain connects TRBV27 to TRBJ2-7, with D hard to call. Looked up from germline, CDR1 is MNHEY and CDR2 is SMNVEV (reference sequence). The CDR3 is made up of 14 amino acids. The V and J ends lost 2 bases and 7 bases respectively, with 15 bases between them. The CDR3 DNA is TGTGCCAGCAGTTTAATTGGGCCCCCGACGGAGCAGTACTTC. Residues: CASSLIGPPTEQYF.

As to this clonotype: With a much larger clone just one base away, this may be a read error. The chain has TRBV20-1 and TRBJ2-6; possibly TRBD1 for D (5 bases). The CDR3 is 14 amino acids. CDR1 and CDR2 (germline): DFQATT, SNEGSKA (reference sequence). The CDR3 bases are TGCAGTGCAACAGCCGGCTCTGGGGCCACCGTCCTGACTTTC. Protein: CSATAGSGATVLTF.

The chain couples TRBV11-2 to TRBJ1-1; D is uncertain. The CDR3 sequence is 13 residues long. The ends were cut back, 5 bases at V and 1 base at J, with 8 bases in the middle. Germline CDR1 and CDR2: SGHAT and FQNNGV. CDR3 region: CASSPRGNTEAFF. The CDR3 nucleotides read TGTGCCAGCAGCCCTCGGGGGAACACTGAAGCTTTCTTT.

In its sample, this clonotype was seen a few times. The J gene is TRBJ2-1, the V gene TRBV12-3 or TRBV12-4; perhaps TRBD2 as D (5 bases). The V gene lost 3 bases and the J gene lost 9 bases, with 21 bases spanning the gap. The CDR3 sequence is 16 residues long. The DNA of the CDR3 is TGTGCCAGCAGTTTTTTGTCGGGATTTTCCACCAGTGAGCAGTTCTTC. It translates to CASSFLSGFSTSEQFF.

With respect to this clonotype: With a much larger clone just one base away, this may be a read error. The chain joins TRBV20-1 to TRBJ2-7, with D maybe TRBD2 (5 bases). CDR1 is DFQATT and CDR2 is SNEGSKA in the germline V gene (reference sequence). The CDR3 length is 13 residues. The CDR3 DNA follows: TGCAGTGCCACTGTAGGGAGAACTTACGCGCAGTACTTC. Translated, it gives CSATVGRTYAQYF.

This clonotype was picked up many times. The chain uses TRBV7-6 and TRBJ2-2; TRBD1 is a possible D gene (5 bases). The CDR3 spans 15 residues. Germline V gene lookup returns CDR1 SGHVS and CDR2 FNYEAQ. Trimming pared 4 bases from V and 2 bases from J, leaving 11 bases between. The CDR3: CASSSTGLNTGELFF. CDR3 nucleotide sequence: TGTGCCAGCAGCTCCACAGGCCTTAACACCGGGGAGCTGTTTTTT.

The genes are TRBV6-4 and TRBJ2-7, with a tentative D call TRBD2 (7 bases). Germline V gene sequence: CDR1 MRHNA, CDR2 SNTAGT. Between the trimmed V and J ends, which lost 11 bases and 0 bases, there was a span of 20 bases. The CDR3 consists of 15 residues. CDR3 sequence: CAPRAGGRTSYEQYF. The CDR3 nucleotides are TGTGCCCCCAGGGCCGGGGGGCGGACCTCCTACGAGCAGTACTTC.